The entry below gives a single T cell receptor (beta chain) sequence along with its context. The CDR3 sequence is 13 residues long. CDR1 is LGHDT, CDR2 YNNKEL, per germline (reference sequence). The V end was cut by 4 bases, the J end by 8 bases, with 15 bases between. This sample was included in a study of blood T cell repertoires in COVID-19. Across the study: Samples taken during acute and convalescent COVID-19 were collected in the United States, Italy and Spain. In each case, the material was cDNA or gDNA derived from T cells, B-cell-depleted T cells, or PBMCs.

Only in-frame clones appear in the TCRdb table, and some are missing; sequencing was by immunoSEQ multiplex PCR. This table holds hundreds of thousands of clones, about 88% found once. The TCR sequence derives from a man aged 18-30 years with COVID-19, enrolled during active disease. The material sequenced was peripheral blood. V usage is TRBV3-1 (or the pseudogene TRBV3-2) and J usage is TRBJ2-7; D is possibly TRBD1 (6 bases). CDR3 in amino acids: CASSREPGTKQYF. In nucleotides, the CDR3 is TGTGCCAGCAGCCGCGAACCTGGGACAAAGCAGTACTTC.